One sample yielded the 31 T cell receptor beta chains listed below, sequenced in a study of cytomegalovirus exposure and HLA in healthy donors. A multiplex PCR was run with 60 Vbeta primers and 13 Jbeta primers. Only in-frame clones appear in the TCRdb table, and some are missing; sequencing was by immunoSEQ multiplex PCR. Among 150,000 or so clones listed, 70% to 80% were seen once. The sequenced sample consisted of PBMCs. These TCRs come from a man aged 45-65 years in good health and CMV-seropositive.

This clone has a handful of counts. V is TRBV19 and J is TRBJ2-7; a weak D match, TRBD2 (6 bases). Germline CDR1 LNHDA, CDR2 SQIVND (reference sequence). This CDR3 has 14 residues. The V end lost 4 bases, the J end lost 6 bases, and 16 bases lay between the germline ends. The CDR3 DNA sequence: TGTGCCAGTAGTACCCGTCCCATCGGGGGCGAGCAGTACTTC. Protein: CASSTRPIGGEQYF.

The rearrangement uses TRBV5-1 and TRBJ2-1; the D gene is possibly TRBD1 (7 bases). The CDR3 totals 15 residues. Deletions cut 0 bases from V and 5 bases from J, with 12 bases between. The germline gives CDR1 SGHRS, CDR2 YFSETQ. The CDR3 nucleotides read TGCGCCAGCAGCTTGGAGGGACAGCGGGACAATGAGCAGTTCTTC. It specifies CASSLEGQRDNEQFF.

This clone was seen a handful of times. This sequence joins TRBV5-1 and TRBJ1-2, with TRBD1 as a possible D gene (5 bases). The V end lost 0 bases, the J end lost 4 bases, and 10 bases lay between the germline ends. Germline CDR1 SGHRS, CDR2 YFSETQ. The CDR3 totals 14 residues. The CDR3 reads CASSLEGRGYGYTF. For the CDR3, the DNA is TGCGCCAGCAGCTTGGAGGGGCGCGGCTATGGCTACACCTTC.

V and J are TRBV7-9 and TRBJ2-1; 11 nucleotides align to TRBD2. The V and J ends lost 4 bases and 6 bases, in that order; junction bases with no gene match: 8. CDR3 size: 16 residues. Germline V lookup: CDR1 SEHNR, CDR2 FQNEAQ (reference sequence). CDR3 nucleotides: TGTGCCAGCAGCTCGAAAGGACTAGCGGGCTTCAATGAGCAGTTCTTC. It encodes CASSSKGLAGFNEQFF.

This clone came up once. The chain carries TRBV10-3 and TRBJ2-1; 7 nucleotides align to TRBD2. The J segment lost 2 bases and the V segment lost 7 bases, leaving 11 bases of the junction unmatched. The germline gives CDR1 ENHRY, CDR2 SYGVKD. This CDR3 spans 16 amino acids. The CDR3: CAITVGSRGAYNEQFF. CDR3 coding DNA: TGTGCCATCACCGTTGGTAGTCGGGGGGCCTACAATGAGCAGTTCTTC.

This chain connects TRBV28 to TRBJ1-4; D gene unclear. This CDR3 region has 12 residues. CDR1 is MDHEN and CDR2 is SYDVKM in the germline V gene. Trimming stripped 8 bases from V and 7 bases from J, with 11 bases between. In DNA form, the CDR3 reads TGTGCCAGCCGAGGCCAAGGTGAAAAACTGTTTTTT. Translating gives CASRGQGEKLFF.

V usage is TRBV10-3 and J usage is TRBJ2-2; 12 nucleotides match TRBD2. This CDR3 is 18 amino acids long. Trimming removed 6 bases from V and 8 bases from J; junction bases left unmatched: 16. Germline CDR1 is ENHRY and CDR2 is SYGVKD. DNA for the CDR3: TGTGCCATCAGCCTAGGGCCTCTCCTAGCGGGGGGGCCAGGGGAGCTGTTTTTT. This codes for CAISLGPLLAGGPGELFF.

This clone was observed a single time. The CDR3 DNA reads as TGTGCCAGCAGACCCTATGCCGGGACAGGGAACTCTGGGGCCAACGTCCTGACTTTC. It translates to CASRPYAGTGNSGANVLTF. The chain couples TRBV2 to TRBJ2-6; 9 bases are a match to TRBD1. Looked up from germline, CDR1 is SNHLY and CDR2 is FYNNEI. This CDR3 is 19 amino acids long. The J segment lost 0 bases and the V segment lost 6 bases, leaving 12 bases of the junction unmatched.

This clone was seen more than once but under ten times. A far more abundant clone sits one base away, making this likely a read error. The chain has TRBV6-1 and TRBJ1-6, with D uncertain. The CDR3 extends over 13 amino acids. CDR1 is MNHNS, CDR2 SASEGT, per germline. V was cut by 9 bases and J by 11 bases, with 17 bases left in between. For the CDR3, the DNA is TGTGCCAGTTTAACGACGGAGAATCCACCCCTCCACTTT. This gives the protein CASLTTENPPLHF.

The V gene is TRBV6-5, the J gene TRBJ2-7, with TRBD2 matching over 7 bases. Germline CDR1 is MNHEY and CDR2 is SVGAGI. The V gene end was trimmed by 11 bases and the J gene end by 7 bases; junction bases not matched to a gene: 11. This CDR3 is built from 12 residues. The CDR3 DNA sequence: TGTGCCGCTAGCGGTCCAACACGGGAGCAGTACTTC. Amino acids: CAASGPTREQYF.

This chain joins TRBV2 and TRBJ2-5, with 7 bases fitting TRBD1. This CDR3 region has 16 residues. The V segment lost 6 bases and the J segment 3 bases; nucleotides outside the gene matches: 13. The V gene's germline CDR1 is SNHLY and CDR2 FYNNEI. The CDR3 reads CASRPRTGTEKETQYF. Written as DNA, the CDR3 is TGTGCCAGCAGGCCAAGAACCGGGACAGAAAAAGAGACCCAGTACTTC.

In DNA form, the CDR3 reads TGCGCCAGCAGCCTGGGACAGTCCTACGAGCAGTACTTC. Its translation: CASSLGQSYEQYF. The chain couples TRBV5-1 to TRBJ2-7; 7 nucleotides match TRBD1. Germline V lookup: CDR1 SGHRS, CDR2 YFSETQ. This CDR3 has 13 amino acids. V shed 4 bases, J shed 1 base, and the junction held 2 bases outside the gene matches.

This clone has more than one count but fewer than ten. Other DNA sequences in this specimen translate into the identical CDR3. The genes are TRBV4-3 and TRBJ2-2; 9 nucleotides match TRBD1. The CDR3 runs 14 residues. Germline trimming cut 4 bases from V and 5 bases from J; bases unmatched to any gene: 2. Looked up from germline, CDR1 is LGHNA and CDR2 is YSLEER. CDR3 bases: TGCGCCAGCAGCCGACAGGGGGAAACCGGGGAGCTGTTTTTT. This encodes CASSRQGETGELFF.

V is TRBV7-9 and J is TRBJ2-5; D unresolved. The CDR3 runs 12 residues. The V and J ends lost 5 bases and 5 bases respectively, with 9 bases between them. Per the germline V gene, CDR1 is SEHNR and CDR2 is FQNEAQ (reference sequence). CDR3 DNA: TGTGCCAGCAGCGCAAACGAGGAGACCCAGTACTTC. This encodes CASSANEETQYF.

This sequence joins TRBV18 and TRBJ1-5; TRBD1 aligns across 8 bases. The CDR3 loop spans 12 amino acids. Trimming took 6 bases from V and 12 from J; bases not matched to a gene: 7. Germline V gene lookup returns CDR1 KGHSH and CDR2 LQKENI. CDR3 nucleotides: TGTGCCAGCTCCCCCGGACAGGGCGGCCAGCATTTT. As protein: CASSPGQGGQHF.

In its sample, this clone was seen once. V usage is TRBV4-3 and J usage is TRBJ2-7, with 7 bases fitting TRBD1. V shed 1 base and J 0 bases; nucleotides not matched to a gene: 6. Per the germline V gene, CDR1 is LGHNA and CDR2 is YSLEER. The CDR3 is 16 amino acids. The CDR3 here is CASSQVWDSSSYEQYF. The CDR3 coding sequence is TGCGCCAGCAGCCAAGTTTGGGACAGCAGCTCCTACGAGCAGTACTTC.

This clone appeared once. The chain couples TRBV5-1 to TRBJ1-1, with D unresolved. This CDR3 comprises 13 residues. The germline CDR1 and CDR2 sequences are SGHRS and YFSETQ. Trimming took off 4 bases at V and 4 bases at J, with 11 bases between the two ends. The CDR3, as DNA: TGCGCCAGCAGCCAGCGCCTGGGCACTGAAGCTTTCTTT. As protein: CASSQRLGTEAFF.

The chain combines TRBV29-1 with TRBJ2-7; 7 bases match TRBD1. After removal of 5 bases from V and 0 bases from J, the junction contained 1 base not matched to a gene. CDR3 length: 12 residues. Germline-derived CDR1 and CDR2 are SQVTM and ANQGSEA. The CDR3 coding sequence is TGCAGCGTTAGGACAGGCTCCTACGAGCAGTACTTC. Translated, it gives CSVRTGSYEQYF.

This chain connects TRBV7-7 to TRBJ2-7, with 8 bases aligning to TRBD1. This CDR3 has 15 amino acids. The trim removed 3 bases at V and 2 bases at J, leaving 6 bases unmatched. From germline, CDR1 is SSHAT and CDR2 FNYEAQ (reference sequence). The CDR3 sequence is CASSFGQGDTYEQYF. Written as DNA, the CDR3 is TGTGCCAGCAGCTTTGGACAGGGTGACACCTACGAGCAGTACTTC.

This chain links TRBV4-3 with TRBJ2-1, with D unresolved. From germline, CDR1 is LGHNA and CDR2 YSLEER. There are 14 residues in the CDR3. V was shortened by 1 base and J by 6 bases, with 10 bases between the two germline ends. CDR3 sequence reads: CASSQGPASNEQFF. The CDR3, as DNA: TGCGCCAGCAGCCAAGGGCCCGCCTCCAATGAGCAGTTCTTC.

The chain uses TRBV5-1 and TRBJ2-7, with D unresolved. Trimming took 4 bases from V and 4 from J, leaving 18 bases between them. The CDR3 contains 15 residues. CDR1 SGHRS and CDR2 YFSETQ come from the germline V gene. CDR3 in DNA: TGCGCCAGCAGCCCTACCGAGAGGTGGTTGTACGAGCAGTACTTC. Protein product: CASSPTERWLYEQYF.

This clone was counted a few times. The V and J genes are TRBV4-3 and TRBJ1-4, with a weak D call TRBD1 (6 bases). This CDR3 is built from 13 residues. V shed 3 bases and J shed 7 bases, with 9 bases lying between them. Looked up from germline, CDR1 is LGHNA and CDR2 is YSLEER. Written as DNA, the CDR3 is TGCGCCAGCAGCCAGGGGACACGTGAAAAACTGTTTTTT. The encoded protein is CASSQGTREKLFF.

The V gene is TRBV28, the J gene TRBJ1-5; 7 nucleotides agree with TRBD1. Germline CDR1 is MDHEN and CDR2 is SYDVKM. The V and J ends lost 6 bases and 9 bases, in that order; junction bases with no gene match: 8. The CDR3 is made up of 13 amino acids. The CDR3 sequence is CASRQGPYAPQHF. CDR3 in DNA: TGTGCCAGCAGACAGGGGCCCTACGCGCCCCAGCATTTT.

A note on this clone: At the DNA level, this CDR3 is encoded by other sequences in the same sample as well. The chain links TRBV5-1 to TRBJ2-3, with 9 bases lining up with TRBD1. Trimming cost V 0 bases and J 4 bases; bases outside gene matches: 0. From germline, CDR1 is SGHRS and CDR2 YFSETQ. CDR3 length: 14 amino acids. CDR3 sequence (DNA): TGCGCCAGCAGCTTGGGACAGGGGGCAGATACGCAGTATTTT. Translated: CASSLGQGADTQYF.

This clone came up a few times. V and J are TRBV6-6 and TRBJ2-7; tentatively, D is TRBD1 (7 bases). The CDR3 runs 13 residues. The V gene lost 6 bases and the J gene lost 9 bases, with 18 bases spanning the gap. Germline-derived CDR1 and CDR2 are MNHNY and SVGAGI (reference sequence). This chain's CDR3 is CASRPGGAGRQYF. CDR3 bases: TGTGCCAGCAGACCAGGGGGAGCGGGCCGGCAGTACTTC.

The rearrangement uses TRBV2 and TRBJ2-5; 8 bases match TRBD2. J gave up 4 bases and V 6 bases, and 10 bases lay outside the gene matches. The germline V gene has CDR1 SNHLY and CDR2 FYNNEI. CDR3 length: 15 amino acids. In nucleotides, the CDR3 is TGTGCCAGCAGACCCGGGGGGGCGTTCGCAGAGACCCAGTACTTC. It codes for CASRPGGAFAETQYF. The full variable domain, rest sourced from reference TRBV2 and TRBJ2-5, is EPEVTQTPSHQVTQMGQEVILRCVPISNHLYFYWYRQILGQKVEFLVSFYNNEISEKSEIFDDQFSVERPDGSNFTLKIRSTKLEDSAMYFCASRPGGAFAETQYFGPGTRLLVL.

The CDR3: CASSFGAGETQYF. CDR3 in DNA: TGCGCCAGCAGCTTTGGGGCTGGGGAGACCCAGTACTTC. The V gene is TRBV5-1, the J gene TRBJ2-5, with D tentatively TRBD1 (5 bases). There are 13 residues in the CDR3. V was pared by 2 bases and J by 5 bases, with 10 bases between. Germline loops: CDR1 SGHRS, CDR2 YFSETQ.

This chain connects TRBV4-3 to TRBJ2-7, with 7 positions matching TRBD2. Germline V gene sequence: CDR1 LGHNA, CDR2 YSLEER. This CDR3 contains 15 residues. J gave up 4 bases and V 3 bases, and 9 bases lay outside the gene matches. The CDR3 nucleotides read TGCGCCAGCAGCCACCTCGGGGCTAGCGGATACGAGCAGTACTTC. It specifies CASSHLGASGYEQYF.

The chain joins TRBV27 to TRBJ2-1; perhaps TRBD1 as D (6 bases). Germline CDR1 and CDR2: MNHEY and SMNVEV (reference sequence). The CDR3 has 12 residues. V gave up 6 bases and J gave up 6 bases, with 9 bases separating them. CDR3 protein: CASRKQGNEQFF. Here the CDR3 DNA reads TGTGCCAGCAGAAAACAGGGCAATGAGCAGTTCTTC.

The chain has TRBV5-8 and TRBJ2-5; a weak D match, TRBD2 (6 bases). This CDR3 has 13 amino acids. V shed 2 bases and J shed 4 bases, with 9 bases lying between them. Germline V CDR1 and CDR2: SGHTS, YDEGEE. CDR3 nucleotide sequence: TGTGCCAGCAGCTTACGGGGGAGAGAGACCCAGTACTTC. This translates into CASSLRGRETQYF.

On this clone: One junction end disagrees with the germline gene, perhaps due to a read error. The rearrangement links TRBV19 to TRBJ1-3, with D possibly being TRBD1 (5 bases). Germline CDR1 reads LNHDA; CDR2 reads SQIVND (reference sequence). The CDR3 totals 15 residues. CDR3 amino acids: CASRIAGSNVNTIYF. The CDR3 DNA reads TGTGCCAGTAGGATAGCAGGGTCTAATGTAAACACCATATATTTT.